The 23 T cell receptor beta chains reported below all come from one sample, sequenced in a study of vaccination and CD4 T cells after COVID-19. The treatment is: roughly nine-day PBMC culture with coronavirus spike peptide pools or control peptides (ViraFEST assay). An Oncomine TCR Beta short-read assay was used to sequence the DNA from cultured CD4+ T cells. TCRdb itself ran the PCR reads through MiXCR, one entry per CDR3 protein. The repertoire holds more than 1,500 distinct CDR3 sequences, with roughly 63% as singletons. Which antigens these TCRs recognize remains unknown. This sample comprised CD4+ T cells from blood, cultured in vitro, obtained after SARS-CoV-2 vaccination. The source of these receptors is a human donor who had recovered from COVID-19.

The CDR3 nucleotides read TGTGCCACGCCGGGACAGGGGGCATTCTATGGCTACACCTTC. Translation gives CATPGQGAFYGYTF. The V gene is TRBV6-7, the J gene TRBJ1-2; 12 bases map to TRBD1. TRBV6-7 is identified as an open reading frame with a role that is uncertain. The CDR3 extends over 14 amino acids. V lost 10 bases, J lost 4 bases, and 7 bases stayed unmatched.

CDR3 in DNA: TGTGCCAGCAGTTGGACGGAGAACACTGAAGCTTTCTTT. Translation: CASSWTENTEAFF. The chain uses TRBV27 and TRBJ1-1; unclear D gene. V lost 4 bases and J 1 base, leaving 7 bases between the germline ends. The germline V gene encodes CDR1 MNHEY and CDR2 SMNVEV (reference sequence). CDR3 size: 13 residues.

The rearrangement uses TRBV11-2 and TRBJ2-5; D is possibly TRBD2 (6 bases). With 5 bases removed from V and 9 bases from J, the gap between germline ends came to 16 bases. Germline V CDR1 and CDR2: SGHAT, FQNNGV. The CDR3 length is 13 residues. The CDR3: CASSPGPREAQYF. The CDR3 DNA sequence: TGTGCCAGCAGCCCTGGGCCAAGGGAGGCCCAGTACTTC.

V usage is TRBV6-1 and J usage is TRBJ2-5; TRBD1 might be the D (6 bases). The V gene lost 6 bases and the J gene lost 1 base, with 9 bases spanning the gap. The length of the CDR3 is 13 residues. Germline CDR1 reads MNHNS; CDR2 reads SASEGT. In DNA, the CDR3 is TGTGCCAGCAGCGGACAGATCCAAGAGACCCAGTACTTC. Amino acids: CASSGQIQETQYF.

This chain links TRBV19 with TRBJ1-1; D not resolved. V was cut by 2 bases and J by 6 bases, with 10 bases left in between. Germline CDR1 and CDR2: LNHDA and SQIVND (reference sequence). The CDR3 has 13 residues. The CDR3 bases are TGTGCCAGTAGTATAATGGGAGACGCTGAAGCTTTCTTT. Encoded protein: CASSIMGDAEAFF. Complete variable domain (other parts from reference TRBV19 and TRBJ1-1): DGGITQSPKYLFRKEGQNVTLSCEQNLNHDAMYWYRQDPGQGLRLIYYSQIVNDFQKGDIAEGYSVSREKKESFPLTVTSAQKNPTAFYLCASSIMGDAEAFFGQGTRLTVV.

This sequence joins TRBV6-5 and TRBJ2-3; D gene uncertain. The germline CDR1 and CDR2 sequences are MNHEY and SVGAGI. CDR3 length: 13 residues. V was cut by 4 bases and J by 4 bases, with 9 bases left in between. CDR3 sequence: CASSLPKPDTQYF. In DNA form, the CDR3 reads TGTGCCAGCAGTTTGCCTAAGCCAGATACGCAGTATTTT.

J is TRBJ1-2 and V is TRBV7-2, with D perhaps matching TRBD1 (6 bases). Deletions cut 5 bases from V and 5 bases from J, with 15 bases between. CDR3 length: 14 amino acids. Germline V gives CDR1 SGHTA, CDR2 FQGNSA. In DNA form, the CDR3 reads TGTGCCAGCAGCCCAGTGGGGCAGGGGTATGGCTACACCTTC. Translation gives CASSPVGQGYGYTF.

V usage is TRBV27 and J usage is TRBJ2-2, with TRBD1 matching 7 bases. Trimming at V came to 4 bases and at J to 3 bases, leaving 5 bases not matched to a gene. This CDR3 contains 15 residues. Germline V gene lookup returns CDR1 MNHEY and CDR2 SMNVEV (reference sequence). Written as DNA, the CDR3 is TGTGCCAGCAGTTCCGGAGACAGGGACACCGGGGAGCTGTTTTTT. This codes for CASSSGDRDTGELFF.

As DNA, the CDR3 is TGCAGTGCTCCATTCCTTGGGACTAGTAAGGCGTCCTACGAGCAGTACTTC. Translation: CSAPFLGTSKASYEQYF. V and J are TRBV20-1 and TRBJ2-7, with TRBD2 matching over 8 bases. The CDR3 contains 17 residues. The V segment lost 5 bases and the J segment 1 base; nucleotides outside the gene matches: 16. Germline CDR1 DFQATT, CDR2 SNEGSKA (reference sequence).

The CDR3 is CASSSQASRSPLHF. CDR3 sequence (DNA): TGTGCCAGCAGTTCTCAAGCCTCACGATCACCCCTCCACTTT. The rearrangement uses TRBV27 and TRBJ1-6, with no clear D. The CDR3 is made up of 14 amino acids. V gave up 4 bases and J gave up 10 bases, with 14 bases separating them. Looked up from germline, CDR1 is MNHEY and CDR2 is SMNVEV (reference sequence).

V is TRBV20-1 and J is TRBJ1-1; 9 bases line up with TRBD1. V was pared by 6 bases and J by 4 bases, with 6 bases of the junction left unmatched. This CDR3 has 13 residues. Germline V gene lookup returns CDR1 DFQATT and CDR2 SNEGSKA (reference sequence). CDR3 loop: CSARGTGFTEAFF. CDR3 DNA sequence: TGCAGTGCCCGAGGGACAGGGTTCACTGAAGCTTTCTTT.

The J gene is TRBJ2-2, the V gene TRBV20-1, with 8 bases identical to TRBD2. Germline CDR1 DFQATT, CDR2 SNEGSKA (reference sequence). The CDR3 is 15 residues long. Germline trimming cut 0 bases from V and 6 bases from J; bases unmatched to any gene: 6. The CDR3 is CSARDSRGGAGELFF. In nucleotides, the CDR3 is TGCAGTGCTAGAGATAGTCGGGGGGGCGCCGGGGAGCTGTTTTTT.

In this sample, this clonotype turned up a few times. The CDR3 protein is CASSFGPQETQYF. CDR3 nucleotides: TGTGCCAGCAGTTTTGGTCCGCAAGAGACCCAGTACTTC. The genes are TRBV27 and TRBJ2-5; D gene uncertain. V lost 3 bases and J lost 2, with 7 bases in between. This CDR3 has 13 amino acids. The germline gives CDR1 MNHEY, CDR2 SMNVEV (reference sequence).

This chain uses TRBV12-3 or TRBV12-4 with TRBJ2-5; possibly TRBD2 for D (6 bases). The CDR3 extends over 14 amino acids. Trimming removed 7 bases at V and 5 bases at J, with 17 bases between. CDR3 region: CASTDYLAPETQYF. Here the CDR3 DNA reads TGTGCCAGCACCGATTATCTAGCGCCGGAGACCCAGTACTTC.

In its sample, this clonotype was seen once. The CDR3 sequence: CASSILAGGLTDTQYF. Written as DNA, the CDR3 is TGTGCCAGTAGTATCTTAGCGGGGGGCCTCACAGATACGCAGTATTTT. The chain combines TRBV19 with TRBJ2-3; 10 nucleotides match TRBD2. After removal of 3 bases from V and 2 bases from J, the junction contained 5 bases not matched to a gene. The CDR3 is 16 amino acids. The germline V gene encodes CDR1 LNHDA and CDR2 SQIVND (reference sequence).

This sequence joins TRBV20-1 and TRBJ2-1; 14 positions match TRBD2. Germline lookup yields CDR1 DFQATT and CDR2 SNEGSKA (reference sequence). This CDR3 has 15 amino acids. V shed 2 bases, J shed 7 bases, and the junction held 4 bases outside the gene matches. The CDR3 bases are TGCAGTGCTAGAACGGGACTAGCGGGAGCTAATGAGCAGTTCTTC. This codes for CSARTGLAGANEQFF.

This clonotype showed up just a few times. J is TRBJ1-5 and V is TRBV10-3, with TRBD1 matching over 8 bases. Germline V gene data show CDR1 as ENHRY and CDR2 as SYGVKD. The trim removed 9 bases at V and 5 bases at J, leaving 12 bases unmatched. This CDR3 contains 15 residues. The CDR3 bases are TGTGCCATGGGTGTGGACAGGGTCTACGATCAGCCCCAGCATTTT. Translated: CAMGVDRVYDQPQHF.

This clonotype was observed a handful of times. The CDR3 DNA is TGTGCCAGCAGTTACTCTCGGCGTGTGGAGACCCAGTACTTC. Its translation is CASSYSRRVETQYF. The chain couples TRBV6-5 to TRBJ2-5, with D uncertain. The CDR3 contains 14 residues. Germline loops: CDR1 MNHEY, CDR2 SVGAGI. Trimming shortened V by 0 bases and J by 5 bases, and 10 bases separated the two germline ends.

The genes are TRBV7-9 and TRBJ2-5; 7 bases fit TRBD1. Germline V lookup: CDR1 SEHNR, CDR2 FQNEAQ (reference sequence). This CDR3 contains 14 residues. V lost 5 bases to trimming and J lost 5 bases; unmatched junction nucleotides: 8. The CDR3 sequence: CASSPDRAEETQYF. The CDR3 DNA is TGTGCCAGCAGCCCCGACAGGGCGGAGGAGACCCAGTACTTC.

The gene calls are TRBV11-2 and TRBJ2-3, with D unclear. Germline-derived CDR1 and CDR2 are SGHAT and FQNNGV. Trimming stripped 6 bases from V and 3 bases from J, with 10 bases between. This CDR3 is 13 amino acids long. The CDR3: CASRASRTDTQYF. CDR3 nucleotide sequence: TGTGCCAGCAGGGCGTCCCGTACAGATACGCAGTATTTT.

The chain joins TRBV29-1 to TRBJ1-2; 10 bases fit TRBD1. Germline CDR1 SQVTM, CDR2 ANQGSEA. The CDR3 extends over 12 amino acids. After removal of 6 bases from V and 6 bases from J, the junction contained 4 bases not matched to a gene. The CDR3: CSVGDRGNGYTF. DNA for the CDR3: TGCAGCGTGGGGGACAGGGGAAATGGCTACACCTTC.

The gene calls are TRBV7-2 and TRBJ2-3; D might be TRBD1 or TRBD2, each matching 5 bases. In germline, CDR1 is SGHTA, CDR2 FQGNSA. Trimming pared 5 bases from V and 0 bases from J, leaving 6 bases between. The CDR3 totals 13 residues. CDR3 DNA sequence: TGTGCCAGCAGCCGGGACAGCACAGATACGCAGTATTTT. Translation gives CASSRDSTDTQYF.

A few counts support this clonotype. This CDR3 reads CSPLGPGSYEQYF. The CDR3 nucleotides read TGCAGTCCTCTAGGTCCAGGATCCTACGAGCAGTACTTC. The chain joins TRBV20-1 to TRBJ2-7; D is uncertain. Trimming cost V 8 bases and J 1 base, with 15 bases left between them. CDR1 is DFQATT, CDR2 SNEGSKA, per germline (reference sequence). This CDR3 contains 13 residues.